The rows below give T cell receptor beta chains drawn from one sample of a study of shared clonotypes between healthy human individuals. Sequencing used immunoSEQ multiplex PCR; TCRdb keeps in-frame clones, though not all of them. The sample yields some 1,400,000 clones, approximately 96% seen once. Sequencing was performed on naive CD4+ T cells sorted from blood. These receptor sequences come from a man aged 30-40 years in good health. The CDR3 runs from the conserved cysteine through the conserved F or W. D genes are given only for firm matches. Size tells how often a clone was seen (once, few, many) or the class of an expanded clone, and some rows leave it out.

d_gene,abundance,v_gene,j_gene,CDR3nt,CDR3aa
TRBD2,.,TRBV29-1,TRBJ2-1,TGCAGCGTTGAAGAACGGGAGGGTTACCACAATGAGCAGTTCTTC,CSVEEREGYHNEQFF
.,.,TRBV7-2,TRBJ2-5,TGTGCCAGCAGCTTAGCGGGGGGGCGGGATGTGACCCAGTACTTC,CASSLAGGRDVTQYF
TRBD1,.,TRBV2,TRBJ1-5,TGTGCCAGCAGTACGGACAGGAATCAGCCCCAGCATTTT,CASSTDRNQPQHF
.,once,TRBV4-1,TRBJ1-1,TGCGCCAGCAGCCAAGCGATAGGGGCCCCGAACACTGAAGCTTTCTTT,CASSQAIGAPNTEAFF
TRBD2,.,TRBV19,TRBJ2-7,TGTGCCAGTAGCTTAGCGGGAGGGGCGTACGAGCAGTACTTC,CASSLAGGAYEQYF
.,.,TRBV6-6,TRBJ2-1,TGTGCCAGCAGTTTGAACCCCGCCGGCTACAATGAGCAGTTCTTC,CASSLNPAGYNEQFF
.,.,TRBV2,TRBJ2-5,TGTGCCAGCAGTGAGAGGTGGGCAGCCTACCAAGAGACCCAGTACTTC,CASSERWAAYQETQYF
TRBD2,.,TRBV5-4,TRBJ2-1,TGTGCCAGCAGAGAGTCCTCTGGGGGGGTCTACAATGAGCAGTTCTTC,CASRESSGGVYNEQFF
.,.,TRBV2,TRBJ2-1,TGTGCCAGGGGACGGATCTCCTACAATGAGCAGTTCTTC,CARGRISYNEQFF
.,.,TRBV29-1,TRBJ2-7,TGCAGCGTCGTGGGGGAGATCTACGAGCAGTACTTC,CSVVGEIYEQYF
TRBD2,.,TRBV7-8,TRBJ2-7,TGTGCCAGCAGCTCCCGCCCCCCTACTAGCGGATGGTCCTACGAGCAGTACTTC,CASSSRPPTSGWSYEQYF
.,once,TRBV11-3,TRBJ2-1,TGTGCCAGCAGCTTCACGAGAGGGGGGACACAGTTCTTC,CASSFTRGGTQFF
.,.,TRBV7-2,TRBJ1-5,TGTGCCAGCAGCTTGGACACCTCTAGCAATCAGCCCCAGCATTTT,CASSLDTSSNQPQHF
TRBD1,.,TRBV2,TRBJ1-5,TGTGCCAGCAGTGGACAGGGGGCTAGGAATCAGCCCCAGCATTTT,CASSGQGARNQPQHF
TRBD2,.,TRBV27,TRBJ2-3,TGTGCCAGCAGTCAGAGACCGGGACTAGCGGGAGGCGGGGATACGCAGTATTTT,CASSQRPGLAGGGDTQYF
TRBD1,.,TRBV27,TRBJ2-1,TGTGCCAGCAGTGTGATTACAGGGGATGAGCAGTTCTTC,CASSVITGDEQFF
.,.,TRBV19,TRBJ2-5,TGTGCCAGTAGTATAGAGTTGCCAGGGGGGATTCAGACCCAGTACTTC,CASSIELPGGIQTQYF
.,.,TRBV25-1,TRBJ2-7,TGTGCCAGCAGGAGGATAGACGAGCAGTACTTC,CASRRIDEQYF
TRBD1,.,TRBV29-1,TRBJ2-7,TGCAGCGTTGTTCTGGGACAGGGAGGTAACGAGCAGTACTTC,CSVVLGQGGNEQYF
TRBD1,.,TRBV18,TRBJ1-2,TGTGCCAGCTCACCAGAGACAGGGGGCAATGGCTACACCTTC,CASSPETGGNGYTF
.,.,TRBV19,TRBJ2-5,TGTGCCAGTAGTATTCAGCCAGGGACCCTCCAAGAGACCCAGTACTTC,CASSIQPGTLQETQYF
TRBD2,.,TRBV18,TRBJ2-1,TGTGCCAGCTCACCACCGAGCGGGAGGGCGGGCAATGAGCAGTTCTTC,CASSPPSGRAGNEQFF
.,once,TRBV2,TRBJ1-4,TGTGCCAGTGAGGGGGGGCCAACTAATGAAAAACTGTTTTTT,CASEGGPTNEKLFF
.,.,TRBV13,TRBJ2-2,TGTGCCAGCAGCTACCGGAGTGGGACCGGGGAGCTGTTTTTT,CASSYRSGTGELFF
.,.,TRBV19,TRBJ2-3,TGTGCCAGTAGTACCCCCCCTAGCGCTAGCACAGATACGCAGTATTTT,CASSTPPSASTDTQYF
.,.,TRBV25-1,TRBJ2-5,TGTGCCAGCAGTGCTGGAACGAAGGGTGGGGAGACCCAGTACTTC,CASSAGTKGGETQYF
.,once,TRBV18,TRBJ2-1,TGTGCCAGCTCACGGTCTGTGGTAGCGGATTACAATGAGCAGTTCTTC,CASSRSVVADYNEQFF
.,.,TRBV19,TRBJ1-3,TGTGCCAGTAGTCCGGGGAACACCATATATTTT,CASSPGNTIYF
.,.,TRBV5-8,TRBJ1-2,TGTGCCAGCAGCTTGCTCGCGGGTGGTTATGGCTACACCTTC,CASSLLAGGYGYTF
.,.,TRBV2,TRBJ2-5,TGTGCCAGCAGGGGCGGGACATACCAAGAGACCCAGTACTTC,CASRGGTYQETQYF
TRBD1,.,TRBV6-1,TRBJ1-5,TGTGCCAGCAGTGAAGTCCTGGGACAGTTGCAGCCCCAGCATTTT,CASSEVLGQLQPQHF
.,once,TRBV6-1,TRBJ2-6,TGTGCCAGCAGTACCGTACAGAGTGGGGCCAACGTCCTGACTTTC,CASSTVQSGANVLTF
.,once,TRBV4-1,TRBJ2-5,TGCGCCAGCAGTCCCGGAGGGCGAGAGACCCAGTACTTC,CASSPGGRETQYF
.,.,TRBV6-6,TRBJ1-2,TGTGCCAGCAAAAGCGGGGGAAACTATGGCTACACCTTC,CASKSGGNYGYTF
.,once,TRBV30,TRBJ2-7,TGTGCCTGGAGTGTAGCGCAGGGGAACGAGCAGTACTTC,CAWSVAQGNEQYF
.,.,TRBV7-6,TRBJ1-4,TGTGCCAGCAGGTTTAGTCAGGGGTCAAGCTACTCAGCTAATGAAAAACTGTTTTTT,CASRFSQGSSYSANEKLFF
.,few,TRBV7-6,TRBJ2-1,TGTGCCAGCAGCTTACTCACTTTCGATGAGCAGTTCTTC,CASSLLTFDEQFF
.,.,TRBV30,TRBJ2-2,TGTGCCTGGACTAGGGGACAACCGAACACCGGGGAGCTGTTTTTT,CAWTRGQPNTGELFF
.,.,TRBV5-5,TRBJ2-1,TGTGCCAGCAGCATCCGGGGTGAGCAGTTCTTC,CASSIRGEQFF
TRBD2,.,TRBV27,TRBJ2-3,TGTGCCAGCAGTTTGGGACTAGCGGGCCAAGATACGCAGTATTTT,CASSLGLAGQDTQYF
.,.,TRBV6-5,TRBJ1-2,TGTGCCAGCAGTTACTCATTTACAGGGTTTGGCTACACCTTC,CASSYSFTGFGYTF
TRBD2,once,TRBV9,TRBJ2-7,TGTGCCAGCAGCCCTCGACTAGCGGGGAGCTCCTACGAGCAGTACTTC,CASSPRLAGSSYEQYF
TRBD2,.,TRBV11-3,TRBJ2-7,TGTGCCAGCAGCGCGACTAGCGGGAGGGCCATCTACGAGCAGTACTTC,CASSATSGRAIYEQYF
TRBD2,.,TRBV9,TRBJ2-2,TGTGCCAGCAGCGTAGGACTAGCGGGAGGCTATACCGGGGAGCTGTTTTTT,CASSVGLAGGYTGELFF
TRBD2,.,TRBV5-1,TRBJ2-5,TGCGCCAGCAGCGCTGGACTAGCGGGAGACGAGACCCAGTACTTC,CASSAGLAGDETQYF
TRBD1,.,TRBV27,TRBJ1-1,TGTGCCAGCAGTCCGTACAGGGGCGGCTATGAAGCTTTCTTT,CASSPYRGGYEAFF
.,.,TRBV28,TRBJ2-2,TGTGCCATTCGGGGCACCGGGGAGCTGTTTTTT,CAIRGTGELFF
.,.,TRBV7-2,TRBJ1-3,TGTGCCAGCAGCTTAGGGCCCCTCTCTGGAAACACCATATATTTT,CASSLGPLSGNTIYF
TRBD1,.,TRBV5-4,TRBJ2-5,TGTGCCAGCAGCTTCCTGACAGGGCTAGAGACCCAGTACTTC,CASSFLTGLETQYF
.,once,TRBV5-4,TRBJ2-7,TGTGCCAGCAGCTTCCTGAACAGACCCTACGAGCAGTACTTC,CASSFLNRPYEQYF
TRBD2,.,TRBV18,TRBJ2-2,TGTGCCAGCTCACCACCTGCTAGCGGCCTCACCGGGGAGCTGTTTTTT,CASSPPASGLTGELFF
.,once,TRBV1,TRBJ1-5,TGCACCAGCAGCCAAGACCCGGGACAGTCGTATCAGCCCCAGCATTTT,CTSSQDPGQSYQPQHF
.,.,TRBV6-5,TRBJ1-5,TGTGCCAGCAGTTACTTGGGGGACCATCAGCCCCAGCATTTT,CASSYLGDHQPQHF
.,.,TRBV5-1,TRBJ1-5,TGCGCCAGCAGCTTGGTGGAGGGCCAGCCCCAGCATTTT,CASSLVEGQPQHF
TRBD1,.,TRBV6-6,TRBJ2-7,TGTGCCAGCAGTTATCTCGCCCGGGACAGGGGAAACGAGCAGTACTTC,CASSYLARDRGNEQYF